The clone carrying this T cell receptor beta chain was counted ten times or more. Its antigen is still unknown. Employing constant-segment primers, 5'RACE generated TCR alpha and TCR beta cDNA libraries bearing sample barcodes and UMIs. MiXCR, applied by TCRdb to the 5' RACE reads, yields one record per CDR3 protein. The table lists around 110,000 distinct CDR3 sequences, more than 15% of them singletons. This entry comes from a study of T-cell memory formation after mild COVID-19. Study-wide context: TCR clusters were largely donor specific.

Points from the study as a whole: Clones contracting day 15 to 85 were balanced CD4/CD8; later expanders leaned CD4+. Pre-infection memory held some responding clones, suggesting pre-existing cross-reactive T cells responded.

V gave up 1 base and J gave up 3 bases, with 12 bases separating them. This CDR3 is built from 16 residues. The germline V gene has CDR1 KGHDR and CDR2 SFDVKD. The receptor comes from an adult woman who had mild COVID-19 (a few samples of this study predate the infection). Cell type and time point are not known. Sequencing was done on a sample of PBMCs or a T cell subset sorted from them (not recorded which). The J gene is TRBJ2-1, the V gene TRBV24-1, with D perhaps TRBD1 (5 bases). DNA for the CDR3: TGTGCCACCAGTGATTTTGGCAGGGCTAGCTACAATGAGCAGTTCTTC. Its translation: CATSDFGRASYNEQFF.